These 3 T cell receptor beta chains share one sample of origin, sequenced in a study of shared clonotypes between healthy human individuals. Selected positively for CCR7 and CD45RO-negative, naive CD8 cells excluded terminally differentiated effector memory CD45RA+ cells. TCRdb's copy holds only in-frame clones and misses some; the assay was immunoSEQ multiplex PCR. The data contain about 1,900,000 clones, about 94% of them singletons. The sample taken for sequencing was naive CD8+ T cells sorted from blood. These receptors were obtained from a young man in good health.

The V gene is TRBV28, the J gene TRBJ1-4; no firm D call. This CDR3 contains 14 residues. Germline lookup yields CDR1 MDHEN and CDR2 SYDVKM. Deletions cut 3 bases from V and 6 bases from J, with 11 bases between. CDR3: CASSLFFEDEKLFF. The DNA of the CDR3 is TGTGCCAGCAGTTTGTTCTTCGAGGATGAAAAACTGTTTTTT.

The chain couples TRBV12-5 to TRBJ2-1; tentative D call: TRBD1 (6 bases). This CDR3 region has 14 residues. Trimming shortened V by 3 bases and J by 8 bases, and 14 bases separated the two germline ends. CDR1 and CDR2 (germline): LGHNT, FRNRAP. In nucleotides, the CDR3 is TGTGCTAGTGGTTTAGCAGGGGCGGGCGATGAGCAGTTCTTC. This translates into CASGLAGAGDEQFF.

This rearrangement joins TRBV9 to TRBJ2-1; TRBD2 might be the D (6 bases). Germline V lookup: CDR1 SGDLS, CDR2 YYNGEE. The CDR3 has 14 residues. V was pared by 3 bases and J by 4 bases, with 11 bases between. For the CDR3, the DNA is TGTGCCAGCAGCGCGGGAGTAACTTACAATGAGCAGTTCTTC. Amino acids: CASSAGVTYNEQFF.